A selection of T cell receptor beta chains follows, all from one sample in a study of CD8+ T cells in alopecia areata. The table came from immunoSEQ multiplex PCR; TCRdb's copy has only in-frame clones and leaves some out. Here the sample spans some 170,000 clones, around 60% being singletons. The sample here was CD4+ T cells sorted from blood, taken at week 0. These receptors were obtained from a human donor with alopecia areata. Both conserved end residues are part of each CDR3. The D gene is left open where the match is weak. A clone size is listed for some rows: how often the clone was seen (once, few, many), or a class if it is expanded.

clone size | D gene | J gene | V gene | CDR3 DNA | CDR3 protein
NA | NA | TRBJ1-1 | TRBV7-9 | TGTGCCAGCAGCATCGGTCCCCAAGGGGGCACTGAAGCTTTCTTT | CASSIGPQGGTEAFF
NA | NA | TRBJ2-3 | TRBV5-1 | TGCGCCAGCAGCTTGGTGGGTGAAGGTAGCACAGATACGCAGTATTTT | CASSLVGEGSTDTQYF
NA | TRBD1 | TRBJ2-5 | TRBV2 | TGTGCCAGCAGTGATTGGAAGGGGGCGGGTGAGACCCAGTACTTC | CASSDWKGAGETQYF
NA | TRBD1 | TRBJ1-6 | TRBV14 | TGTGCCAGCAGCCGGACAGGGGAGTCACCCCTCCACTTT | CASSRTGESPLHF
NA | NA | TRBJ1-2 | TRBV5-1 | TGCGCCAGCAGCTCAAATAGGAATGGCTACACCTTC | CASSSNRNGYTF
NA | NA | TRBJ2-3 | TRBV6-5 | TGTGCCAGCAGTTACGGCAGAGGGAGCACAGATACGCAGTATTTT | CASSYGRGSTDTQYF
NA | TRBD1 | TRBJ1-2 | TRBV7-2 | TGTGCCAGCAGCCATTCTAACTTGGGACAGGATTCTAACTATGGCTACACCTTC | CASSHSNLGQDSNYGYTF
NA | NA | TRBJ1-5 | TRBV7-2 | TGTGCCAGCACCACGCTCAGCAATCAGCCCCAGCATTTT | CASTTLSNQPQHF
many | NA | TRBJ2-1 | TRBV4-2 | TGTGCCAGCAGCCAAGATGACAATGAGCAGTTCTTC | CASSQDDNEQFF
NA | NA | TRBJ2-7 | TRBV21-1 | TGTGCCAGCAGCAAAGCGGACTTACCCGACAGGGACGGAGTGCAGTACTTC | CASSKADLPDRDGVQYF
few | NA | TRBJ2-5 | TRBV9 | TGTGCCAGCAGCCCGCTTCAAGAGACCCAGTACTTC | CASSPLQETQYF
NA | NA | TRBJ2-2 | TRBV15 | TGTGCCACCAGCAGAGATACCAGTCCCACCGGGGAGCTGTTTTTT | CATSRDTSPTGELFF
NA | TRBD1 | TRBJ1-1 | TRBV2 | TGTGCCAGCAAGACCGGACAGGGGGCTACTGAAGCTTTCTTT | CASKTGQGATEAFF
NA | NA | TRBJ1-6 | TRBV6-1 | TGTGCCAGCAGGATAAATGATAATTCACCCCTCCACTTT | CASRINDNSPLHF